This TCR beta chain stems from a study of blood T cell repertoires in COVID-19. Produced via immunoSEQ multiplex PCR; TCRdb's table is partial and in-frame only. The data contain about 310,000 clones, 80% to 90% of them singletons. Comment on this clone: The identical CDR3 is also encoded by other nucleotide sequences in the sample.

Germline V gene lookup returns CDR1 MDHEN and CDR2 SYDVKM. The CDR3 covers 14 residues. V was pared by 6 bases and J by 1 base, with 6 bases of the junction left unmatched. This chain uses TRBV28 with TRBJ2-7, with TRBD1 identical over 7 bases. The sample comprised peripheral blood. The source of this sequence is a man over 45 with active or convalescent COVID-19. The CDR3 bases are TGTGCCAGCAGGACGACAGGGTTATCCTACGAGCAGTACTTC. Amino acid sequence: CASRTTGLSYEQYF. Full variable domain (missing parts from reference TRBV28 and TRBJ2-7): DVKVTQSSRYLVKRTGEKVFLECVQDMDHENMFWYRQDPGLGLRLIYFSYDVKMKEKGDIPEGYSVSREKKERFSLILESASTNQTSMYLCASRTTGLSYEQYFGPGTRLTVT.